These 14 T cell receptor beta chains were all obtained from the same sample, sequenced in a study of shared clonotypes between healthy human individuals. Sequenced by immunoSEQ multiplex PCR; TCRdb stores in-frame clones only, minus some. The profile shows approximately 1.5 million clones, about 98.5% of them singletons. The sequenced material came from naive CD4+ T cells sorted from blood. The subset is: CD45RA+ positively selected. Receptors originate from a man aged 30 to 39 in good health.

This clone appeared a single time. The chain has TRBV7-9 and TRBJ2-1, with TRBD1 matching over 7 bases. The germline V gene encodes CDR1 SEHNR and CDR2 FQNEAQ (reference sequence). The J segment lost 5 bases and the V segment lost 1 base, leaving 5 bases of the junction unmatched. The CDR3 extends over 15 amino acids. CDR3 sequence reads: CASSLVFDRDNEQFF. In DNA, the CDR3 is TGTGCCAGCAGCTTAGTCTTCGACAGGGACAATGAGCAGTTCTTC.

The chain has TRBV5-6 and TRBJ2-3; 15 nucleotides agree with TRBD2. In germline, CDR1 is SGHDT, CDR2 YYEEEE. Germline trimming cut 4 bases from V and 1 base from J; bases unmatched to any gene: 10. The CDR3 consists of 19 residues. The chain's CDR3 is CASSRGLAGGQRGTDTQYF. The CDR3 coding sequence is TGTGCCAGCAGCCGGGGACTAGCGGGAGGCCAAAGGGGCACAGATACGCAGTATTTT.

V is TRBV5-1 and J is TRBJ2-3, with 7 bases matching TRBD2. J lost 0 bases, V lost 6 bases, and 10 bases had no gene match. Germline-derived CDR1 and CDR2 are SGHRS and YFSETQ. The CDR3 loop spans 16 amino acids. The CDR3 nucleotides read TGCGCCAGCAAGTATACGAGGGGAGGGAGCACAGATACGCAGTATTTT. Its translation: CASKYTRGGSTDTQYF.

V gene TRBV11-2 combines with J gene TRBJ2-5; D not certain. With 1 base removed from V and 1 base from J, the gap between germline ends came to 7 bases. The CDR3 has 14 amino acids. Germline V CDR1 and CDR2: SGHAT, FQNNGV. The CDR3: CASSLVTFQETQYF. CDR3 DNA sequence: TGTGCCAGCAGCTTAGTCACTTTCCAAGAGACCCAGTACTTC.

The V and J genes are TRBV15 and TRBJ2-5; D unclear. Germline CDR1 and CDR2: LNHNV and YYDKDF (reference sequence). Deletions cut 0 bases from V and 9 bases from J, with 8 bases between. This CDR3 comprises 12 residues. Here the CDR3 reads CATSRDRLPQYF. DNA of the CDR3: TGTGCCACCAGCAGAGATCGCCTTCCCCAGTACTTC.

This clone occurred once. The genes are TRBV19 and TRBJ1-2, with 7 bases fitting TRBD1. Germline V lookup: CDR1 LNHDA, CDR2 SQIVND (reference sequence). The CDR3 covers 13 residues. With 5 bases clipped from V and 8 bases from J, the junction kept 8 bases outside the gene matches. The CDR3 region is CASSATTGKGYTF. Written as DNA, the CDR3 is TGTGCCAGTAGTGCTACGACAGGGAAAGGCTACACCTTC.

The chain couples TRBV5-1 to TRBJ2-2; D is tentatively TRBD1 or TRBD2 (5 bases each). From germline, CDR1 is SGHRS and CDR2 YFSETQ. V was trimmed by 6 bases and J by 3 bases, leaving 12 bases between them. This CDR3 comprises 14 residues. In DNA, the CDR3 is TGCGCCAGCAAGTCCCAGGGAGACACCGGGGAGCTGTTTTTT. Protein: CASKSQGDTGELFF.

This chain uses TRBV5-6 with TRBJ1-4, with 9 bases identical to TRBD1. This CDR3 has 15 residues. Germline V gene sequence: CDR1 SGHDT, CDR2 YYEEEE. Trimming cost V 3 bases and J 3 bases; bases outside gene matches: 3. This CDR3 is CASSWGQGSNEKLFF. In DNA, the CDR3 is TGTGCCAGCAGCTGGGGACAGGGTTCTAATGAAAAACTGTTTTTT.

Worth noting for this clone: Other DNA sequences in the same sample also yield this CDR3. The CDR3, as DNA: TGCGCCAGCAGCAGCAGGGGCAACACTGAAGCTTTCTTT. This gives the protein CASSSRGNTEAFF. The chain joins TRBV5-1 to TRBJ1-1; maybe TRBD1 (6 bases). V was cut by 4 bases and J by 2 bases, with 9 bases left in between. The CDR3 is 13 amino acids. Per the germline V gene, CDR1 is SGHRS and CDR2 is YFSETQ.

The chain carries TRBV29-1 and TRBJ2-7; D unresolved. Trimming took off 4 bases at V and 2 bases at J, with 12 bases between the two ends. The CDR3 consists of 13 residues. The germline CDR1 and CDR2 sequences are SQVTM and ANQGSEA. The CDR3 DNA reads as TGCAGCGTTGGGAACGTATTAACCTACGAGCAGTACTTC. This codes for CSVGNVLTYEQYF.

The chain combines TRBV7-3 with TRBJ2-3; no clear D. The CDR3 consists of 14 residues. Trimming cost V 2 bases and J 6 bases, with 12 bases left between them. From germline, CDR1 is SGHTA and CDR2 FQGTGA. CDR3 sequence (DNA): TGTGCCAGCAGCTTAGCCTCCCCGCCGGATACGCAGTATTTT. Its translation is CASSLASPPDTQYF. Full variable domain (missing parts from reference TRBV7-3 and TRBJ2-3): GAGVSQTPSNKVTEKGKYVELRCDPISGHTALYWYRQSLGQGPEFLIYFQGTGAADDSGLPNDRFFAVRPEGSVSTLKIQRTERGDSAVYLCASSLASPPDTQYFGPGTRLTVL.

CDR3 region: CATYTGSFDEQYF. The CDR3 DNA reads as TGTGCCACCTATACAGGATCTTTCGACGAGCAGTACTTC. The chain links TRBV21-1 to TRBJ2-7; the table names TRBD1, a call not compared with the DNA. TRBV21-1 is a known pseudogene. The CDR3 is 13 amino acids.

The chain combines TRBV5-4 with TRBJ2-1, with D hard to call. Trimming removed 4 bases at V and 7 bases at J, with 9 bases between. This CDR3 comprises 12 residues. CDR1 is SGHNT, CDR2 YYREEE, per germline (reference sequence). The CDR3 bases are TGTGCCAGCAGCACACCCGCTAATGAGCAGTTCTTC. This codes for CASSTPANEQFF.

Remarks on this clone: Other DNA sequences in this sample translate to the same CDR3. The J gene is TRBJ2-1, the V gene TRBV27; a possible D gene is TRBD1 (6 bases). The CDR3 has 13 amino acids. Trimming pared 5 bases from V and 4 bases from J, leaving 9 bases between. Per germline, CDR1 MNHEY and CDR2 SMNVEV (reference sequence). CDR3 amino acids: CASSQGQYNEQFF. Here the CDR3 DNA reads TGTGCCAGCAGTCAAGGACAGTACAATGAGCAGTTCTTC.